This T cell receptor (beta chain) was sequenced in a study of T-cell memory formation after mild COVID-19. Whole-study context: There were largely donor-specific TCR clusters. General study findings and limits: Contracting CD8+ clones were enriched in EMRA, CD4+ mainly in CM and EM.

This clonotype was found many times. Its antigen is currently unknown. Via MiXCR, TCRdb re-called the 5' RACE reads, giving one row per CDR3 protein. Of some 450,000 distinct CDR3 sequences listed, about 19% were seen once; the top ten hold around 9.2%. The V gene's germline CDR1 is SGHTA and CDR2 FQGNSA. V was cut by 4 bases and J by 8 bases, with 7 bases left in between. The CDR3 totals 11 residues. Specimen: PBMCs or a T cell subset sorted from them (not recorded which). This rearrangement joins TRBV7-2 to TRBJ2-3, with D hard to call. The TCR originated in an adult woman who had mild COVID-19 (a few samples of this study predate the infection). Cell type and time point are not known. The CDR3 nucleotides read TGTGCCAGCAGCTCAGTCCTTACGCAGTATTTT. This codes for CASSSVLTQYF.